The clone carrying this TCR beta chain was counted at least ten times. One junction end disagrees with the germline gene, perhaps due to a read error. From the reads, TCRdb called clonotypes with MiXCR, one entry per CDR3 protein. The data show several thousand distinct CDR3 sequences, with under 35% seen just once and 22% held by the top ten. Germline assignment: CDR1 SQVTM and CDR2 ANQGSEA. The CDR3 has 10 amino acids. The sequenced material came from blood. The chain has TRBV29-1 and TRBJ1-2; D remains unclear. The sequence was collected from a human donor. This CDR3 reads CSVEDPDGHF. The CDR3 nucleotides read TGCAGCGTTGAAGACCCGGACGGCCACTTC.